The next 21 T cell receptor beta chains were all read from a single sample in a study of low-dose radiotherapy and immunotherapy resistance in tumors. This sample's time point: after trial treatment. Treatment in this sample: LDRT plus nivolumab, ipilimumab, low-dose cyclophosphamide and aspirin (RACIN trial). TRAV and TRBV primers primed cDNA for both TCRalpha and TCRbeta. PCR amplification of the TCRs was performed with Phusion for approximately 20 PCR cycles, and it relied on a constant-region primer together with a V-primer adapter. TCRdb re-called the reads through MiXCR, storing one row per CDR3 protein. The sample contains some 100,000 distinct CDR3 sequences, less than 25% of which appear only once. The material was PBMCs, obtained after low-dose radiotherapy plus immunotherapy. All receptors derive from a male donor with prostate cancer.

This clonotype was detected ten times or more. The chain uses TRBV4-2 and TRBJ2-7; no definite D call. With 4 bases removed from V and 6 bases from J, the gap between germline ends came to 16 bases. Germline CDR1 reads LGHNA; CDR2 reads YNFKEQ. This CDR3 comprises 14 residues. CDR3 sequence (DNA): TGTGCCAGCAGCCCACTCCCACCGGCAGGCGAGCAGTACTTC. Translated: CASSPLPPAGEQYF.

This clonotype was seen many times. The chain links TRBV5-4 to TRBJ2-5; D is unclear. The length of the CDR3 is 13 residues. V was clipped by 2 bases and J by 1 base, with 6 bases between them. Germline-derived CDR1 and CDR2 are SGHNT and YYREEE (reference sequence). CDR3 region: CASSLPGQETQYF. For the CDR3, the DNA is TGTGCCAGCAGCTTACCGGGCCAAGAGACCCAGTACTTC.

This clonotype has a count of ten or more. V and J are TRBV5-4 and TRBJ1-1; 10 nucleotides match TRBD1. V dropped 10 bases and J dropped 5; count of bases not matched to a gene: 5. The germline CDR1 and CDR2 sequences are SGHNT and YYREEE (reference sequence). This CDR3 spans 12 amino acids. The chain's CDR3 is CAAGQGMTEAFF. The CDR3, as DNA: TGTGCCGCGGGACAGGGGATGACTGAAGCTTTCTTT.

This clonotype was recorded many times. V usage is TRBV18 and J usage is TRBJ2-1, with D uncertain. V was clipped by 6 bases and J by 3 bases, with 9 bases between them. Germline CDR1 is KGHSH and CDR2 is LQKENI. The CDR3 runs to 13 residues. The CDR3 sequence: CASSTSIYNEQFF. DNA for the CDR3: TGTGCCAGCTCTACTTCCATCTACAATGAGCAGTTCTTC.

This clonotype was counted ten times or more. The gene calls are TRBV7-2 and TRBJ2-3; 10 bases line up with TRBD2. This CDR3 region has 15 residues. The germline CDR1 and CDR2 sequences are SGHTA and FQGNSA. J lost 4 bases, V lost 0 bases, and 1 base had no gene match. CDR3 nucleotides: TGTGCCAGCAGCTTAGCGCTAGCGGGGGCAGATACGCAGTATTTT. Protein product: CASSLALAGADTQYF. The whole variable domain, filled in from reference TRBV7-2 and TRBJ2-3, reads GAGVSQSPSNKVTEKGKDVELRCDPISGHTALYWYRQSLGQGLEFLIYFQGNSAPDKSGLPSDRFSAERTGGSVSTLTIQRTQQEDSAVYLCASSLALAGADTQYFGPGTRLTVL.

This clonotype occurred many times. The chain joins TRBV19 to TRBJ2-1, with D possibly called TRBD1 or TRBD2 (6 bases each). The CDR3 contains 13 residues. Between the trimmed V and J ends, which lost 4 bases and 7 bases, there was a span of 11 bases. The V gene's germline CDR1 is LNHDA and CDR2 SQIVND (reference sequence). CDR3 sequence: CASSTRGGNEQFF. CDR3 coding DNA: TGTGCCAGTAGTACCAGGGGAGGTAATGAGCAGTTCTTC. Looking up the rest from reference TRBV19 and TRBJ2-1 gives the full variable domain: DGGITQSPKYLFRKEGQNVTLSCEQNLNHDAMYWYRQDPGQGLRLIYYSQIVNDFQKGDIAEGYSVSREKKESFPLTVTSAQKNPTAFYLCASSTRGGNEQFFGPGTRLTVL.

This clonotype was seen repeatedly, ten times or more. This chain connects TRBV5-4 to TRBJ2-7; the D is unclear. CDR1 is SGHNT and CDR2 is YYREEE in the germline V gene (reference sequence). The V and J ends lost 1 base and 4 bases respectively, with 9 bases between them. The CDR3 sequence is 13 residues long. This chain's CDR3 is CASSLRAGYEQYF. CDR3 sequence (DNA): TGTGCCAGCAGCTTGAGGGCAGGTTACGAGCAGTACTTC.

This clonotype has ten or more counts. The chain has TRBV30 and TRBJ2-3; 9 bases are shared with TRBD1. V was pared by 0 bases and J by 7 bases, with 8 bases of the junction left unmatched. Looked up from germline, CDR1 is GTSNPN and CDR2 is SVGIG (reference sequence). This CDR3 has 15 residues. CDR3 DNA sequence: TGTGCCTGGAGTGTAGATGTGACAGGGGGGAATACGCAGTATTTT. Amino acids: CAWSVDVTGGNTQYF.

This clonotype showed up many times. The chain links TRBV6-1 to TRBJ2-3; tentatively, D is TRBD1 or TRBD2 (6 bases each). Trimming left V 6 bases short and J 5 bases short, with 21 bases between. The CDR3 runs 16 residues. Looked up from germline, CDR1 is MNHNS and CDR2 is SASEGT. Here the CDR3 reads CASSEGGRPYQDTQYF. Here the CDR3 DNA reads TGTGCCAGCAGCGAGGGGGGACGCCCTTACCAAGATACGCAGTATTTT.

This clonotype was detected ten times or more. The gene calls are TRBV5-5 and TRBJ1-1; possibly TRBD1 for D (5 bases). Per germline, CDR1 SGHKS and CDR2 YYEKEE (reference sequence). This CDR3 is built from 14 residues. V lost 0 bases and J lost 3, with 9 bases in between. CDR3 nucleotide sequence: TGTGCCAGCAGCTTGGAAACAGGTCACACTGAAGCTTTCTTT. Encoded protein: CASSLETGHTEAFF. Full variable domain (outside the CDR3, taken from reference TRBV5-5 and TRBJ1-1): DAGVTQSPTHLIKTRGQQVTLRCSPISGHKSVSWYQQVLGQGPQFIFQYYEKEERGRGNFPDRFSARQFPNYSSELNVNALLLGDSALYLCASSLETGHTEAFFGQGTRLTVV.

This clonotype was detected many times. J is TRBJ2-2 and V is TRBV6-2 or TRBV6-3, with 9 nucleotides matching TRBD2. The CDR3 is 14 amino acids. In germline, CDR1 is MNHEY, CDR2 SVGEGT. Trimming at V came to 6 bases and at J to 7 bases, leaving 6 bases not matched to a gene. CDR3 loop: CASRGSGGGGELFF. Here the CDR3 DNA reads TGTGCCAGCAGGGGTAGCGGGGGCGGCGGGGAGCTGTTTTTT.

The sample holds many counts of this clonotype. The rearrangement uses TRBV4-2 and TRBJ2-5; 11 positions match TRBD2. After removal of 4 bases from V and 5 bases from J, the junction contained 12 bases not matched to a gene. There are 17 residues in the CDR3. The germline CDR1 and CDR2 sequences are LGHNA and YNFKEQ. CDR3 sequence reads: CASSRYSGGGRWETQYF. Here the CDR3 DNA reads TGTGCCAGCAGCCGGTATAGCGGGGGGGGCCGTTGGGAGACCCAGTACTTC.

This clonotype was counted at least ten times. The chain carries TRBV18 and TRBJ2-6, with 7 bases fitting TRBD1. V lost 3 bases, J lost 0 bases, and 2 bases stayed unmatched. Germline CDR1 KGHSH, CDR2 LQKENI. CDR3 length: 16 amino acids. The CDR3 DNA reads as TGTGCCAGCTCACCTTGGGACAGCTCTGGGGCCAACGTCCTGACTTTC. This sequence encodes CASSPWDSSGANVLTF. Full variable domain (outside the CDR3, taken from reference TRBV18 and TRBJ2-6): NAGVMQNPRHLVRRRGQEARLRCSPMKGHSHVYWYRQLPEEGLKFMVYLQKENIIDESGMPKERFSAEFPKEGPSILRIQQVVRGDSAAYFCASSPWDSSGANVLTFGAGSRLTVL.

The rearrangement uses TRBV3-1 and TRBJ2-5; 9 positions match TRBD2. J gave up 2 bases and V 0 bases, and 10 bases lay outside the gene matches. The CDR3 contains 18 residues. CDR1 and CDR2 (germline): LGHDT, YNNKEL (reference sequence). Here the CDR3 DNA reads TGTGCCAGCAGCCAAGAGGGTCCCGGACTAGCGACTCAAGAGACCCAGTACTTC. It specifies CASSQEGPGLATQETQYF.

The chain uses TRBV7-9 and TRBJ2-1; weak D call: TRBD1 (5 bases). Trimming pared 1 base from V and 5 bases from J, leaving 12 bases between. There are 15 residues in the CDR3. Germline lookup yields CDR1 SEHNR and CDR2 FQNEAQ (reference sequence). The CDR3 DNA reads TGTGCCAGCAGCTTAGTGTGGACAAGCAACAATGAGCAGTTCTTC. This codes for CASSLVWTSNNEQFF.

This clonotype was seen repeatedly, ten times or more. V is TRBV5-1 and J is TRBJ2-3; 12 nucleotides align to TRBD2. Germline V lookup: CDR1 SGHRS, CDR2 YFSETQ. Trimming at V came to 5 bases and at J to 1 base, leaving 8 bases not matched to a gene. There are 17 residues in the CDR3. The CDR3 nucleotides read TGCGCCAGCAGACCCGGGACTAGCGGGTTTCGCACAGATACGCAGTATTTT. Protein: CASRPGTSGFRTDTQYF.

CDR3 in amino acids: CSARDRNSYEQYF. The CDR3 nucleotides are TGCAGTGCTAGAGACCGAAACTCCTACGAGCAGTACTTC. The chain uses TRBV20-1 and TRBJ2-7; D not certain. The CDR3 spans 13 residues. The germline gives CDR1 DFQATT, CDR2 SNEGSKA (reference sequence). V gave up 0 bases and J gave up 0 bases, with 6 bases separating them.

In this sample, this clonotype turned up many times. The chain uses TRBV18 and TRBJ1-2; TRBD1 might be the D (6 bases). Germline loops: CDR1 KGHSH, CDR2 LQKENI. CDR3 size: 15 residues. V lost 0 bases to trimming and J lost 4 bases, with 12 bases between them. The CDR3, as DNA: TGTGCCAGCTCACCACCGTCAGGGGTACTCTATGGCTACACCTTC. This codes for CASSPPSGVLYGYTF.

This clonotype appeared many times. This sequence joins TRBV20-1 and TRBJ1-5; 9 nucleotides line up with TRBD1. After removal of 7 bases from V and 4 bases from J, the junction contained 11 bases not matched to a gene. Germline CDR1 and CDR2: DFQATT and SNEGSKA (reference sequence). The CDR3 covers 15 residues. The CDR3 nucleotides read TGCAGTGGGTCCCCCAGGGGACAGGGAAATCAGCCCCAGCATTTT. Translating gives CSGSPRGQGNQPQHF.

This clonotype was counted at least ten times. DNA of the CDR3: TGCAGTGCTAGCATTATCAGGGGTCTCTCAAAAGAAGCTTTCTTT. Protein product: CSASIIRGLSKEAFF. The J gene is TRBJ1-1, the V gene TRBV20-1, with D perhaps TRBD1 (6 bases). The germline CDR1 and CDR2 sequences are DFQATT and SNEGSKA (reference sequence). The CDR3 runs to 15 residues. V dropped 3 bases and J dropped 8 bases, with 22 bases sitting between them.

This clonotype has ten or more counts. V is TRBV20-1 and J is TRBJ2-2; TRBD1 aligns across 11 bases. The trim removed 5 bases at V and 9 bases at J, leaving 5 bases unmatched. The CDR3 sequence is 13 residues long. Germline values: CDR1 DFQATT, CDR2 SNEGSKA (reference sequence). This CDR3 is CSAAGTGGRELFF. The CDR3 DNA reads TGCAGTGCTGCCGGGACAGGGGGGAGGGAGCTGTTTTTT.